One and the same sample provided the 29 T cell receptor beta chains below, sequenced in a study of CD8+CD57+ T cells in acquired aplastic anemia. Patients chosen for sequencing had CD8+CD57+ cells that had expanded, as shown by flow cytometry. The template for TCR beta VDJ and CDR3 sequence profiling was genomic DNA. One entry per CDR3 protein, called by TCRdb with MiXCR from the reads. The table includes about 160,000 distinct CDR3 sequences, 65% to 75% detected once. The sequenced sample consisted of sorted CD4+, CD8+, or CD8+CD57+ T cells (not recorded which) from PBMCs. These receptors all come from a human donor with aplastic anemia.

CDR3: CSARDLAGARSYNEQFF. CDR3 coding DNA: TGCAGTGCTAGAGACCTAGCGGGAGCCAGGTCCTACAATGAGCAGTTCTTC. The genes are TRBV20-1 and TRBJ2-1; 10 positions agree with TRBD2. The CDR3 runs 17 residues. The V gene's germline CDR1 is DFQATT and CDR2 SNEGSKA (reference sequence). V dropped 0 bases and J dropped 1; count of bases not matched to a gene: 6.

The V call is TRBV19, the J call TRBJ2-5; 9 nucleotides align to TRBD2. The junction had 6 bases not matched to a gene; V was cut back by 3 bases and J by 4 bases. The CDR3 has 15 amino acids. Germline values: CDR1 LNHDA, CDR2 SQIVND (reference sequence). CDR3 sequence reads: CASSIVAGVRETQYF. In DNA, the CDR3 is TGTGCCAGTAGTATCGTAGCGGGAGTTCGAGAGACCCAGTACTTC.

This clonotype was picked up a small number of times. This chain connects TRBV5-1 to TRBJ2-7; 9 positions agree with TRBD1. The CDR3 has 15 residues. CDR1 is SGHRS and CDR2 is YFSETQ in the germline V gene. The junction had 6 bases not matched to a gene; V was cut back by 3 bases and J by 2 bases. The CDR3 protein is CASSSPGQGAYEQYF. In DNA form, the CDR3 reads TGCGCCAGCAGCTCCCCGGGACAGGGAGCCTACGAGCAGTACTTC.

V is TRBV29-1 and J is TRBJ1-1; D may be TRBD1 (5 bases). V was shortened by 1 base and J by 2 bases, with 8 bases between the two germline ends. The CDR3 covers 13 residues. Germline CDR1 SQVTM, CDR2 ANQGSEA. CDR3 nucleotide sequence: TGCAGCGTTGAAGGACAGTTTAACACTGAAGCTTTCTTT. This codes for CSVEGQFNTEAFF.

This clonotype showed up just a few times. The rearrangement joins TRBV7-9 to TRBJ2-1, with TRBD2 as a possible D gene (5 bases). Trimming left V 4 bases short and J 0 bases short, with 16 bases between. The CDR3 extends over 17 amino acids. Germline-derived CDR1 and CDR2 are SEHNR and FQNEAQ (reference sequence). The CDR3: CASSSPRGRSSYNEQFF. CDR3 coding DNA: TGTGCCAGCAGCTCCCCTCGAGGGCGCAGCTCCTACAATGAGCAGTTCTTC.

The V call is TRBV7-9, the J call TRBJ2-6, with D unclear. With 8 bases removed from V and 4 bases from J, the gap between germline ends came to 12 bases. This CDR3 is built from 14 residues. From germline, CDR1 is SEHNR and CDR2 FQNEAQ (reference sequence). The DNA of the CDR3 is TGTGCCAGCGTATTAGGGTGGGGGGCCAACGTCCTGACTTTC. Its protein product is CASVLGWGANVLTF.

Regarding this clonotype: A read error may account for a junction end that differs from germline. The chain recombines TRBV5-1 with TRBJ1-1; D is uncertain. This CDR3 contains 14 residues. Germline loops: CDR1 SGHRS, CDR2 YFSETQ. CDR3 residues: CASSPWEIPTEAFF. As DNA, the CDR3 is TGTGCCAGCAGCCCCTGGGAGATTCCCACTGAAGCTTTCTTT.

A few counts support this clonotype. The V call is TRBV29-1, the J call TRBJ2-5; TRBD2 matches at 7 bases. Trimming cost V 5 bases and J 4 bases; bases outside gene matches: 10. This CDR3 is 14 amino acids long. Germline values: CDR1 SQVTM, CDR2 ANQGSEA. The CDR3 spells CSVIEAGQGETQYF. CDR3 nucleotide sequence: TGCAGCGTTATTGAAGCGGGGCAGGGAGAGACCCAGTACTTC. Supplemented by reference TRBV29-1 and TRBJ2-5, the full variable domain reads SAVISQKPSRDICQRGTSLTIQCQVDSQVTMMFWYRQQPGQSLTLIATANQGSEATYESGFVIDKFPISRPNLTFSTLTVSNMSPEDSSIYLCSVIEAGQGETQYFGPGTRLLVL.

The chain carries TRBV5-6 and TRBJ2-7, with D possibly matching TRBD1 (6 bases). The V end lost 4 bases, the J end lost 6 bases, and 11 bases lay between the germline ends. The CDR3 covers 12 residues. CDR1 and CDR2 (germline): SGHDT, YYEEEE. As DNA, the CDR3 is TGTGCCAGCAGCCCGACAGGTAGCGAGCAGTACTTC. Translated, it gives CASSPTGSEQYF.

This clonotype was picked up a small number of times. This sequence joins TRBV2 and TRBJ1-6; D not certain. Per germline, CDR1 SNHLY and CDR2 FYNNEI. V was cut by 0 bases and J by 6 bases, with 9 bases left in between. The CDR3 sequence is 15 residues long. This chain's CDR3 is CASSEARTANSPLHF. For the CDR3, the DNA is TGTGCCAGCAGTGAAGCCCGGACGGCTAATTCACCCCTCCACTTT.

The chain joins TRBV15 to TRBJ2-3; D might be TRBD1 (6 bases). V was cut by 1 base and J by 0 bases, with 23 bases left in between. Germline-derived CDR1 and CDR2 are LNHNV and YYDKDF (reference sequence). The CDR3 sequence is 20 residues long. The chain's CDR3 is CATSRVLNPFRQGSTDTQYF. CDR3 DNA sequence: TGTGCCACCAGCAGAGTATTAAATCCGTTTCGGCAGGGGAGCACAGATACGCAGTATTTT.

The chain links TRBV7-6 to TRBJ2-7, with D possibly being TRBD2 (7 bases). Germline V gene sequence: CDR1 SGHVS, CDR2 FNYEAQ. Trimming removed 8 bases at V and 0 bases at J, with 17 bases between. This CDR3 comprises 15 residues. The CDR3 reads CASAGEGPASYEQYF. The CDR3 coding sequence is TGTGCCAGCGCAGGGGAGGGGCCAGCCTCCTACGAGCAGTACTTC.

The chain links TRBV15 to TRBJ2-6; 9 bases are shared with TRBD2. J lost 0 bases, V lost 9 bases, and 0 bases had no gene match. The CDR3 covers 14 residues. From germline, CDR1 is LNHNV and CDR2 YYDKDF (reference sequence). CDR3 protein: CATSGGSGANVLTF. The CDR3, as DNA: TGTGCCACTAGCGGGGGCTCTGGGGCCAACGTCCTGACTTTC.

The rearrangement joins TRBV15 to TRBJ1-1; no definite D call. V lost 2 bases and J lost 1, with 8 bases in between. Germline CDR1 is LNHNV and CDR2 is YYDKDF (reference sequence). The CDR3 is 14 amino acids. The DNA of the CDR3 is TGTGCCACCAGCAGAAGCAGGTCGAACACTGAAGCTTTCTTT. This encodes CATSRSRSNTEAFF.

The rearrangement joins TRBV2 to TRBJ2-1; TRBD2 aligns across 12 bases. The CDR3 sequence is 17 residues long. Germline V lookup: CDR1 SNHLY, CDR2 FYNNEI. J was trimmed by 0 bases and V by 7 bases; bases with no gene match: 7. CDR3 residues: CASKTSGGLSSYNEQFF. CDR3 DNA sequence: TGTGCCAGCAAAACTAGCGGGGGGTTAAGCTCCTACAATGAGCAGTTCTTC.

This clonotype has only a few counts. V is TRBV19 and J is TRBJ2-3; D is possibly TRBD1 or TRBD2 (6 bases each). V was cut by 6 bases and J by 2 bases, with 9 bases left in between. CDR1 LNHDA and CDR2 SQIVND come from the germline V gene (reference sequence). The CDR3 spans 13 residues. The CDR3 bases are TGTGCCAGTAGCGGGGGCCACACAGATACGCAGTATTTT. It encodes CASSGGHTDTQYF.

The J gene is TRBJ1-1, the V gene TRBV27; D uncertain. The CDR3 consists of 12 residues. Germline V gives CDR1 MNHEY, CDR2 SMNVEV (reference sequence). Deletions cut 5 bases from V and 1 base from J, with 5 bases between. The CDR3 DNA reads as TGTGCCAGCAGTAAACAGAACACTGAAGCTTTCTTT. Its protein is CASSKQNTEAFF.

The chain links TRBV10-2 to TRBJ2-7; no clear D. This CDR3 is built from 15 residues. V gave up 6 bases and J gave up 0 bases, with 15 bases separating them. Germline lookup yields CDR1 WSHSY and CDR2 SAAADI. Here the CDR3 reads CASSSGGYGSYEQYF. In DNA, the CDR3 is TGCGCCAGCAGCTCGGGTGGCTATGGCTCCTACGAGCAGTACTTC.

The sample holds one count of this clonotype. The CDR3 DNA is TGTGCCAGCGCGAGGACAGCACCAACCTACGAGCAGTACTTC. Translation gives CASARTAPTYEQYF. The chain uses TRBV9 and TRBJ2-7, with D maybe TRBD1 (6 bases). The CDR3 length is 14 residues. The V gene's germline CDR1 is SGDLS and CDR2 YYNGEE. V was pared by 7 bases and J by 2 bases, with 16 bases between.

J is TRBJ2-5 and V is TRBV20-1; D may be TRBD1 (5 bases). The CDR3 runs 14 residues. CDR1 and CDR2 from the germline V gene are DFQATT and SNEGSKA (reference sequence). V shed 0 bases and J shed 1 base, with 9 bases lying between them. DNA of the CDR3: TGCAGTGCTAGAGAGGGGCCAATCCAAGAGACCCAGTACTTC. The encoded protein is CSAREGPIQETQYF.

This sequence joins TRBV12-3 or TRBV12-4 and TRBJ2-7; the match to TRBD2 covers 10 bases. With 5 bases clipped from V and 2 bases from J, the junction kept 6 bases outside the gene matches. The CDR3 covers 15 residues. CDR3 loop: CASSPGTSDPYEQYF. The CDR3 coding sequence is TGTGCCAGCAGTCCCGGGACTAGCGATCCCTACGAGCAGTACTTC.

The J gene is TRBJ2-5, the V gene TRBV6-6; TRBD1 matches at 7 bases. In germline, CDR1 is MNHNY, CDR2 SVGAGI (reference sequence). The V segment lost 8 bases and the J segment 2 bases; nucleotides outside the gene matches: 5. This CDR3 contains 13 residues. CDR3 in amino acids: CASGRTGQETQYF. The CDR3 nucleotides read TGTGCCAGCGGGCGGACAGGTCAAGAGACCCAGTACTTC.

This chain links TRBV27 with TRBJ1-5, with no clear D. The CDR3 consists of 13 residues. The germline V gene has CDR1 MNHEY and CDR2 SMNVEV (reference sequence). V was clipped by 0 bases and J by 9 bases, with 9 bases between them. CDR3 residues: CASSLSGPPPQHF. The DNA of the CDR3 is TGTGCCAGCAGTTTATCGGGCCCCCCGCCCCAGCATTTT.

This clonotype has a count of ten or more. Here the CDR3 DNA reads TGTGCCAGCAGTAGGACAGGGGACACAGATACGCAGTATTTT. Protein sequence: CASSRTGDTDTQYF. V is TRBV6-4 and J is TRBJ2-3; 9 bases are a match to TRBD1. V was pared by 5 bases and J by 2 bases, with 2 bases of the junction left unmatched. CDR1 is MRHNA, CDR2 SNTAGT, per germline. The CDR3 contains 14 residues.

This CDR3 reads CASTPTGNQPQHF. The CDR3 region has the DNA TGTGCCAGCACCCCGACGGGCAATCAGCCCCAGCATTTT. The chain employs TRBV12-3 or TRBV12-4 and TRBJ1-5, with no clear D. Trimming stripped 7 bases from V and 2 bases from J, with 9 bases between. The CDR3 is 13 residues long.

The chain uses TRBV20-1 and TRBJ2-7, with 9 bases that match TRBD2. This CDR3 has 15 amino acids. V shed 0 bases, J shed 2 bases, and the junction held 5 bases outside the gene matches. The germline V gene encodes CDR1 DFQATT and CDR2 SNEGSKA (reference sequence). The DNA for the CDR3 is TGCAGTGCTAGAGATCAGTCTAGCGGGGCCTACGAGCAGTACTTC. Translating gives CSARDQSSGAYEQYF.

The chain links TRBV6-2 or TRBV6-3 to TRBJ1-1; the D is unclear. V lost 6 bases, J lost 12 bases, and 29 bases lay in between. The V gene's germline CDR1 is MNHEY and CDR2 SVGEGT. The CDR3 spans 16 residues. This CDR3 reads CASSLGLVGRYTGTFF. The CDR3 DNA follows: TGTGCCAGCAGCTTAGGATTAGTTGGGAGGTACACTGGAACTTTCTTT.

The rearrangement joins TRBV7-2 to TRBJ2-7, with 10 positions matching TRBD2. This CDR3 comprises 18 residues. Losses at the gene ends were 1 base for V and 1 base for J; bases not matched to a gene: 10. Germline V gene data show CDR1 as SGHTA and CDR2 as FQGNSA. In DNA form, the CDR3 reads TGTGCCAGCAGCTTAGTCACACGAGCGGGAGGGCCTTCCTACGAGCAGTACTTC. Residues: CASSLVTRAGGPSYEQYF.

The chain links TRBV7-8 to TRBJ2-7; D may correspond to TRBD1 or TRBD2 (6 bases each). TRBJ2-5 explains the end of the DNA better; the J call may be wrong. Per the germline V gene, CDR1 is SGHVS and CDR2 is FQNEAQ. The CDR3 spans 15 residues. The chain's CDR3 is CASSPRGAYQETQYF. The DNA of the CDR3 is TGTGCCAGCAGCCCTAGGGGGGCGTACCAAGAGACCCAGTACTTC.